This TCR beta chain was observed in a study of blood T cells in healthy people across ages. Primed by a sample-barcoded 5' primer and a J-beta primer mix, a second PCR proceeded for 7 to 11 cycles. A single record per CDR3 protein comes from TCRdb applying MiXCR to the 5' RACE reads. The sample holds about 590,000 distinct CDR3 sequences, roughly 30% seen once. Per the germline V gene, CDR1 is MNHNS and CDR2 is SASEGT. The CDR3 sequence is 13 residues long. Trimming cost V 6 bases and J 5 bases, with 13 bases left between them. Many counts were recorded for this clonotype. No antigen is known for it. Findings and caveats of the study: A greater number of naive CD4+ cells and higher diversity distinguished long-lived donors from aged donors.

The V gene is TRBV6-1, the J gene TRBJ2-5, with D perhaps matching TRBD1 (6 bases). The sequence came from a woman of 80 years or more in good health. The sequenced material came from blood. DNA for the CDR3: TGTGCCAGCAGGCAACAGGGTGCGGAGACCCAGTACTTC. This encodes CASRQQGAETQYF.